A selection of T cell receptor beta chains follows, all from one sample in a study of human T cells and chemical hapten exposure. TCRdb processed the RACE reads anew with MiXCR; each CDR3 protein has one entry. The sample lists 50,000 or so distinct CDR3 sequences, around 10% occurring once. The input for sequencing was whole blood, taken in connection with sensitization to the hapten diphenylcyclopropenone (DPC). These TCRs come from a woman in her forties with alopecia areata. Some clones in this sample may be carry-over from other donors' samples. Both conserved end residues are part of each CDR3. D genes are given only for firm matches. Clone size is stated in some rows and not others, as once, few, many or a class when expanded.

TRBJ2-5 | - | TRBV28 | TRBD1 | CASGTAAETQYF | TGTGCCAGCGGGACAGCGGCAGAAACCCAGTACTTC
TRBJ2-5 | - | TRBV4-3 | - | CASSQGFQGLGAGETQYF | TGCGCCAGCAGCCAAGGGTTTCAGGGGCTAGGAGCTGGGGAGACCCAGTACTTC
TRBJ2-7 | many | TRBV6-6 | - | CASRPGLGYEQYF | TGTGCCAGCAGACCGGGACTGGGATACGAGCAGTACTTC
TRBJ1-6 | many | TRBV2 | - | CASSFGASNSPLHF | TGTGCCAGCAGTTTCGGGGCAAGTAATTCACCCCTCCACTTT
TRBJ2-7 | few | TRBV3-1 | - | CASSQAYEQYF | TGTGCCAGCAGCCAAGCCTACGAGCAGTACTTC
TRBJ2-3 | many | TRBV2 | - | CASSGEGGSRTDTQYF | TGTGCCAGCAGTGGGGAGGGGGGATCCAGGACAGATACGCAGTATTTT
TRBJ2-7 | few | TRBV5-1 | - | CASSLVGDEQYF | TGCGCCAGCAGCTTGGTTGGAGACGAGCAGTACTTC
TRBJ1-5 | few | TRBV3-1 | - | CASSQDSTSNQPQHF | TGTGCCAGCAGCCAAGACTCCACAAGCAATCAGCCCCAGCATTTT
TRBJ2-3 | few | TRBV7-3 | - | CASSSTGSYTDTQYF | TGTGCCAGCAGCTCTACAGGTTCCTACACAGATACGCAGTATTTT
TRBJ2-1 | - | TRBV7-7 | - | CASSLDGDTAYNEQFF | TGTGCCAGCAGCCTAGACGGGGACACTGCCTACAATGAGCAGTTCTTC
TRBJ2-1 | many | TRBV6-2/TRBV6-3 | - | CASSYSSGAGFSNEQFF | TGTGCCAGCAGTTACTCCTCCGGGGCGGGTTTCTCCAATGAGCAGTTCTTC
TRBJ2-7 | few | TRBV7-6 | TRBD2 | CASSLWTSGGYYEQYF | TGTGCCAGCAGCCTCTGGACTAGCGGAGGTTACTACGAGCAGTACTTC
TRBJ1-2 | - | TRBV28 | - | CASTPLGLGGYTF | TGTGCCAGTACACCTCTAGGTCTGGGCGGCTACACCTTC
TRBJ2-5 | - | TRBV11-2 | - | CASSLSLITPRATQYF | TGTGCCAGCAGCTTATCCCTCATTACCCCAAGAGCGACCCAGTACTTC
TRBJ2-3 | few | TRBV7-2 | TRBD1 | CASSRQGRTDTQYF | TGTGCCAGCAGTAGACAGGGTCGTACAGATACGCAGTATTTT
TRBJ1-5 | - | TRBV7-2 | - | CASSLAGYSNQPQHF | TGTGCCAGCAGCTTAGCGGGGTATAGCAATCAGCCCCAGCATTTT
TRBJ2-7 | few | TRBV9 | TRBD2 | CASSVAASGSYEQYF | TGTGCCAGCAGCGTAGCGGCTAGCGGGAGCTACGAGCAGTACTTC
TRBJ1-1 | few | TRBV10-2 | - | CASSEAGRETEAFF | TGCGCCAGCAGTGAGGCAGGGAGGGAGACTGAAGCTTTCTTT
TRBJ2-7 | many | TRBV29-1 | - | CSVWTEYYEQYF | TGCAGCGTTTGGACAGAGTACTACGAGCAGTACTTC
TRBJ2-1 | - | TRBV6-5 | - | CASSYADNEQFF | TGTGCCAGCAGTTACGCGGACAATGAGCAGTTCTTC
TRBJ2-7 | - | TRBV5-4 | - | CASSPGTRAYEQYF | TGTGCCAGCAGCCCCGGGACACGCGCCTACGAGCAGTACTTC
TRBJ2-7 | - | TRBV20-1 | - | CSAYGGHSYEQYF | TGCAGTGCCTACGGCGGCCACTCCTACGAGCAGTACTTC
TRBJ1-1 | - | TRBV30 | TRBD1 | CAWSPPTGFTEAFF | TGTGCCTGGAGTCCCCCGACAGGGTTCACTGAAGCTTTCTTT
TRBJ1-5 | - | TRBV28 | - | CASSVGNQPQHF | TGTGCCAGCAGCGTAGGCAATCAGCCCCAGCATTTT
TRBJ1-1 | - | TRBV7-2 | - | CASSLYSEAFF | TGTGCCAGCAGCTTATACTCTGAAGCTTTCTTT
TRBJ1-2 | many | TRBV6-2/TRBV6-3 | TRBD1 | CASSDGPWTGDYGYTF | TGTGCCAGCAGTGACGGCCCTTGGACAGGGGACTATGGCTACACCTTC
TRBJ2-7 | many | TRBV6-1 | TRBD2 | CASRLASESSYEQYF | TGTGCCAGCCGACTAGCGTCTGAGAGCTCCTACGAGCAGTACTTC
TRBJ1-5 | many | TRBV30 | - | CAWSAPLGDQPQHF | TGTGCCTGGAGTGCCCCTTTGGGTGATCAGCCCCAGCATTTT
TRBJ2-3 | many | TRBV9 | - | CASSVALGTAGDTQYF | TGTGCCAGCAGCGTAGCGTTAGGTACGGCTGGGGATACGCAGTATTTT
TRBJ2-3 | - | TRBV10-2 | - | CASSEPQSSTDTQYF | TGCGCCAGCAGTGAGCCCCAGTCTAGCACAGATACGCAGTATTTT
TRBJ2-3 | - | TRBV28 | TRBD2 | CASSLLAGGLDTQYF | TGTGCCAGCAGTTTATTAGCGGGGGGGCTGGATACGCAGTATTTT
TRBJ2-1 | - | TRBV2 | - | CASRGELGSYNEQFF | TGTGCCAGCAGAGGGGAACTAGGTTCTTACAATGAGCAGTTCTTC
TRBJ2-1 | - | TRBV11-1 | TRBD2 | CASSGTSSFSGQFF | TGTGCCAGCAGTGGGACTAGCAGCTTTAGTGGGCAGTTCTTC
TRBJ2-7 | few | TRBV28 | - | CASRPGPLGEQYF | TGTGCCAGCAGACCAGGGCCCCTCGGCGAGCAGTACTTC
TRBJ2-3 | many | TRBV5-4 | TRBD2 | CANPGLAGTDTQYF | TGTGCCAACCCCGGACTAGCGGGCACAGATACGCAGTATTTT
TRBJ2-3 | few | TRBV28 | - | CASSPLLGTQYF | TGTGCCAGCAGCCCGCTCCTTGGTACGCAGTATTTT
TRBJ2-5 | - | TRBV12-3/TRBV12-4 | - | CASSGAKETQYF | TGTGCCAGTTCGGGGGCTAAGGAGACCCAGTACTTC
TRBJ2-3 | - | TRBV5-1 | - | CASSLGGGTDTQYF | TGCGCCAGCAGCTTGGGAGGGGGCACAGATACGCAGTATTTT
TRBJ1-2 | many | TRBV29-1 | TRBD1 | CSAHRGPAYGYTF | TGCAGCGCCCACAGGGGCCCAGCCTATGGCTACACCTTC
TRBJ2-4 | many | TRBV3-1 | - | CASSQMGLAKNIQYF | TGTGCCAGCAGCCAGATGGGTTTAGCCAAAAACATTCAGTACTTC
TRBJ1-1 | - | TRBV7-9 | - | CASSLAAGAEAFF | TGTGCCAGCAGCTTAGCGGCAGGGGCAGAAGCTTTCTTT
TRBJ2-7 | few | TRBV11-2 | - | CASSFVVDPYEQYF | TGTGCCAGCAGCTTTGTCGTAGATCCCTACGAGCAGTACTTC
TRBJ2-6 | many | TRBV7-2 | - | CASQRLARGLGANVLTF | TGTGCCAGCCAACGGCTAGCCCGAGGTCTGGGGGCCAACGTCCTGACTTTC
TRBJ2-1 | many | TRBV29-1 | TRBD2 | CSVGPSGRSYNEQFF | TGCAGCGTTGGTCCTAGCGGTCGCTCCTACAATGAGCAGTTCTTC
TRBJ2-3 | - | TRBV4-1 | TRBD2 | CASSQGNSGGTDTQYF | TGCGCCAGCAGCCAAGGGAATAGCGGGGGCACAGATACGCAGTATTTT
TRBJ1-1 | - | TRBV20-1 | - | CSAVFSGAYTEAFF | TGCAGTGCTGTCTTTTCAGGGGCGTACACTGAAGCTTTCTTT
TRBJ1-1 | - | TRBV29-1 | - | CSVRQTGTTEAFF | TGCAGCGTCCGTCAGACAGGAACCACTGAAGCTTTCTTT
TRBJ1-1 | many | TRBV6-1 | - | CASSEVSLNTEAFF | TGTGCCAGCAGTGAAGTATCGTTGAACACTGAAGCTTTCTTT
TRBJ2-7 | few | TRBV5-5 | - | CASSLSEGYEQYF | TGTGCCAGCAGCTTGTCGGAGGGATACGAGCAGTACTTC
TRBJ2-7 | many | TRBV20-1 | - | CSARDGYEQYF | TGCAGTGCTAGAGACGGATACGAGCAGTACTTC
TRBJ2-7 | many | TRBV11-2 | TRBD2 | CASSFRWLTSATGQYF | TGTGCCAGCAGCTTTAGGTGGCTGACTAGCGCTACAGGGCAGTACTTC
TRBJ2-7 | many | TRBV6-5 | - | CASSAGIPLYEQYF | TGTGCCAGCAGTGCCGGGATCCCGCTCTACGAGCAGTACTTC
TRBJ2-1 | - | TRBV19 | - | CASSGLPSSYNEQFF | TGTGCCAGTAGTGGACTGCCTAGCTCCTACAATGAGCAGTTCTTC